What follows are 17 T cell receptor beta chains derived from one specimen sequenced in a study of siplizumab effects on memory and regulatory T cells. TCRdb's table, derived via immunoSEQ multiplex PCR, lists solely in-frame clones and lacks some. This sample has under 95,000 clones, with roughly 94% found just once. Sample: non-Treg CD4+ T cells sorted from blood. These receptor sequences come from a human donor in good health.

V usage is TRBV11-2 and J usage is TRBJ1-1; D is possibly TRBD1 (5 bases). The CDR3 has 17 amino acids. Germline assignment: CDR1 SGHAT and CDR2 FQNNGV. The ends were cut back, 4 bases at V and 3 bases at J, with 21 bases in the middle. As DNA, the CDR3 is TGTGCCAGCAGCTCCCCCTTTGGTCAGGGTTGGGACACTGAAGCTTTCTTT. Protein product: CASSSPFGQGWDTEAFF.

The gene calls are TRBV5-4 and TRBJ2-7; no reliable D call. Germline lookup yields CDR1 SGHNT and CDR2 YYREEE (reference sequence). Trimming pared 0 bases from V and 5 bases from J, leaving 6 bases between. The CDR3 is 12 amino acids. This CDR3 is CASSLDSHEQYF. CDR3 DNA: TGTGCCAGCAGCTTGGACAGCCACGAGCAGTACTTC.

The V call is TRBV10-2, the J call TRBJ2-7; D possibly corresponds to TRBD2 (5 bases). The CDR3 is 15 residues long. V was pared by 5 bases and J by 2 bases, with 16 bases between. CDR1 and CDR2 (germline): WSHSY, SAAADI. The CDR3 loop is CASSRGEFGTYEQYF. Here the CDR3 DNA reads TGCGCCAGCAGTCGTGGGGAGTTCGGGACCTACGAGCAGTACTTC.

The rearrangement uses TRBV9 and TRBJ2-3; 10 bases match TRBD2. This CDR3 has 15 residues. J was trimmed by 2 bases and V by 4 bases; bases with no gene match: 4. The germline gives CDR1 SGDLS, CDR2 YYNGEE. CDR3 residues: CASSFLAGATDTQYF. As DNA, the CDR3 is TGTGCCAGCAGCTTTCTAGCGGGGGCCACAGATACGCAGTATTTT.

This chain joins TRBV5-1 and TRBJ1-2, with D hard to call. With 0 bases removed from V and 6 bases from J, the gap between germline ends came to 24 bases. The length of the CDR3 is 18 residues. From germline, CDR1 is SGHRS and CDR2 YFSETQ. The CDR3 DNA sequence: TGCGCCAGCAGCTTGGGGACCGAAGGGCGCCCTGTAGTAAATGGCTACACCTTC. It is translated as CASSLGTEGRPVVNGYTF.

In nucleotides, the CDR3 is TGTGCCAGCAGCTCACGGTCCCGCTCTGGAAACACCATATATTTT. Residues: CASSSRSRSGNTIYF. The V call is TRBV11-2, the J call TRBJ1-3, with D unresolved. There are 15 residues in the CDR3. Trimming took off 4 bases at V and 0 bases at J, with 10 bases between the two ends. Germline loops: CDR1 SGHAT, CDR2 FQNNGV.

The rearrangement joins TRBV4-1 to TRBJ2-3, with a weak D call TRBD2 (6 bases). Deletions cut 1 base from V and 2 bases from J, with 10 bases between. CDR1 and CDR2 from the germline V gene are MGHRA and YSYEKL. This CDR3 comprises 15 residues. The CDR3 nucleotides are TGCGCCAGCAGCCAAGTTGCGGGATCCACAGATACGCAGTATTTT. It codes for CASSQVAGSTDTQYF.

J is TRBJ1-1 and V is TRBV5-4, with D unresolved. The CDR3 totals 13 residues. Trimming cost V 2 bases and J 6 bases, with 11 bases left between them. The V gene's germline CDR1 is SGHNT and CDR2 YYREEE (reference sequence). The CDR3 sequence is CASSFKDTPEAFF. The CDR3 DNA follows: TGTGCCAGCAGCTTTAAAGACACCCCTGAAGCTTTCTTT.

The gene calls are TRBV27 and TRBJ1-2, with D uncertain. The length of the CDR3 is 12 residues. Germline CDR1 is MNHEY and CDR2 is SMNVEV (reference sequence). The V end was cut by 8 bases, the J end by 0 bases, with 7 bases between. The CDR3 loop is CASRAANYGYTF. In DNA, the CDR3 is TGTGCCAGCCGGGCAGCTAACTATGGCTACACCTTC.

This chain links TRBV9 with TRBJ1-4; 11 bases agree with TRBD1. The CDR3 runs to 16 residues. Trimming at V came to 3 bases and at J to 4 bases, leaving 5 bases not matched to a gene. Per the germline V gene, CDR1 is SGDLS and CDR2 is YYNGEE. CDR3 amino acids: CASSDGQGAGNEKLFF. Written as DNA, the CDR3 is TGTGCCAGCAGCGACGGACAGGGGGCTGGTAATGAAAAACTGTTTTTT.

V and J are TRBV7-8 and TRBJ2-3; TRBD2 matches at 7 bases. This CDR3 is 17 amino acids long. CDR1 is SGHVS and CDR2 is FQNEAQ in the germline V gene. V was pared by 5 bases and J by 2 bases, with 13 bases of the junction left unmatched. The CDR3 sequence: CASSPQITGGNTDTQYF. The DNA of the CDR3 is TGTGCCAGCAGCCCACAAATAACGGGAGGAAACACAGATACGCAGTATTTT.

This chain links TRBV11-2 with TRBJ2-2, with unresolved D. There are 13 residues in the CDR3. Trimming left V 7 bases short and J 7 bases short, with 13 bases between. Germline CDR1 SGHAT, CDR2 FQNNGV. This CDR3 is CASTTAAIGELFF. CDR3 bases: TGTGCCAGCACCACCGCGGCGATCGGGGAGCTGTTTTTT.

This clone came up once. The V call is TRBV7-9, the J call TRBJ2-5; no definite D call. The V end was cut by 6 bases, the J end by 5 bases, with 13 bases between. The CDR3 spans 13 residues. Germline V lookup: CDR1 SEHNR, CDR2 FQNEAQ (reference sequence). The CDR3 loop is CASSFGGVETQYF. Written as DNA, the CDR3 is TGTGCCAGCAGTTTCGGTGGGGTGGAGACCCAGTACTTC.

The rearrangement links TRBV4-1 to TRBJ1-1, with a tentative D call TRBD1 (5 bases). CDR1 is MGHRA, CDR2 YSYEKL, per germline. The CDR3 covers 18 residues. Deletions cut 2 bases from V and 6 bases from J, with 25 bases between. This CDR3 is CASSQPSLKGRARSEAFF. The CDR3 DNA follows: TGCGCCAGCAGCCAACCTTCCCTCAAAGGCAGGGCAAGGTCTGAAGCTTTCTTT.

The chain has TRBV6-1 and TRBJ1-3, with D unclear. Germline V gene sequence: CDR1 MNHNS, CDR2 SASEGT. This CDR3 comprises 13 residues. Between the trimmed V and J ends, which lost 6 bases and 2 bases, there was a span of 8 bases. The CDR3 here is CASRRRAGNTIYF. The DNA of the CDR3 is TGTGCCAGCAGGCGACGGGCTGGAAACACCATATATTTT.

The rearrangement uses TRBV7-8 and TRBJ1-1; D gene unclear. CDR1 is SGHVS, CDR2 FQNEAQ, per germline. CDR3 size: 14 residues. V gave up 1 base and J gave up 0 bases, with 6 bases separating them. Here the CDR3 reads CASSLVVMNTEAFF. The CDR3 DNA reads TGTGCCAGCAGCTTAGTGGTGATGAACACTGAAGCTTTCTTT.

J is TRBJ2-2 and V is TRBV25-1, with 7 bases lining up with TRBD1. The CDR3 is 16 residues long. V trimming: 3 bases; J trimming: 4 bases; junction bases outside the gene matches: 8. The germline V gene encodes CDR1 MGHDK and CDR2 SYGVNS. For the CDR3, the DNA is TGTGCCAGCAGTGAGACAGGGTTTGAGTTCACCGGGGAGCTGTTTTTT. Its protein is CASSETGFEFTGELFF.